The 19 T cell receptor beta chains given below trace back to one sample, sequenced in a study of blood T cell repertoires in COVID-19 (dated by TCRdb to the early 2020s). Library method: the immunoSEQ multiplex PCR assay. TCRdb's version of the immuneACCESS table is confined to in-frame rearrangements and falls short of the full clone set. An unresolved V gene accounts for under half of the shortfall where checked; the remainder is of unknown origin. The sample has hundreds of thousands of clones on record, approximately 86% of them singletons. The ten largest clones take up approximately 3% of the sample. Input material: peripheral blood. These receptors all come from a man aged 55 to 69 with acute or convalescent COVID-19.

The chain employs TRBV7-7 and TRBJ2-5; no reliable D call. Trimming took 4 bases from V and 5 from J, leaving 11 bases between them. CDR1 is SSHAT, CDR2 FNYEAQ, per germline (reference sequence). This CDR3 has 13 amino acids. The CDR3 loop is CASSSSSGETQYF. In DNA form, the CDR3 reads TGTGCCAGCAGCTCATCTAGTGGGGAGACCCAGTACTTC.

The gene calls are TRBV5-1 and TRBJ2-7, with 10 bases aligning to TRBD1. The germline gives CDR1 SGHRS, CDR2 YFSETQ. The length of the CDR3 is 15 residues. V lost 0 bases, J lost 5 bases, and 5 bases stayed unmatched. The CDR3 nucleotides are TGCGCCAGCAGCTTGGACGGACAGGGGGGCCACGAGCAGTACTTC. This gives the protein CASSLDGQGGHEQYF.

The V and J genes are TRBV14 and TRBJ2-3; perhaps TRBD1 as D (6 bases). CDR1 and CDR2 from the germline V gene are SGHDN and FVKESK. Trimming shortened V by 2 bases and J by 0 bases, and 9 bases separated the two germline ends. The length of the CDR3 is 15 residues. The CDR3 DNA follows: TGTGCCAGCAGCCAAACAGGGTTGAGCACAGATACGCAGTATTTT. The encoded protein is CASSQTGLSTDTQYF.

The CDR3 sequence: CASVLGPHYEQYF. CDR3 in DNA: TGTGCCAGCGTACTAGGGCCCCACTACGAGCAGTACTTC. The chain has TRBV7-2 and TRBJ2-7; possible D gene TRBD2, 5 bases. CDR3 length: 13 amino acids. Looked up from germline, CDR1 is SGHTA and CDR2 is FQGNSA. The V gene lost 8 bases and the J gene lost 3 bases, with 14 bases spanning the gap.

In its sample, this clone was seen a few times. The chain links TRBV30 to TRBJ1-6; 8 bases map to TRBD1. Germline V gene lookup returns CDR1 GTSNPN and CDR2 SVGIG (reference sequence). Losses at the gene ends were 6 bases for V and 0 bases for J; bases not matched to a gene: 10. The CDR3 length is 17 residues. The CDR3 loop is CACPRQGTNSYNSPLHF. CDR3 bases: TGTGCCTGTCCCCGACAGGGGACGAACTCCTATAATTCACCCCTCCACTTT.

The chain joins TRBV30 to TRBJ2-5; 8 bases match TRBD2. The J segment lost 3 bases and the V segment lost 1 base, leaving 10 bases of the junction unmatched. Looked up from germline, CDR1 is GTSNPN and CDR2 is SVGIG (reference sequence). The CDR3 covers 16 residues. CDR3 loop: CAWSGLAGRGKETQYF. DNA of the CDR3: TGTGCCTGGAGTGGGCTAGCGGGCCGAGGGAAAGAGACCCAGTACTTC. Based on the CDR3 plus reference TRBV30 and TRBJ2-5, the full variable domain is SQTIHQWPATLVQPVGSPLSLECTVEGTSNPNLYWYRQAAGRGLQLLFYSVGIGQISSEVPQNLSASRPQDRQFILSSKKLLLSDSGFYLCAWSGLAGRGKETQYFGPGTRLLVL.

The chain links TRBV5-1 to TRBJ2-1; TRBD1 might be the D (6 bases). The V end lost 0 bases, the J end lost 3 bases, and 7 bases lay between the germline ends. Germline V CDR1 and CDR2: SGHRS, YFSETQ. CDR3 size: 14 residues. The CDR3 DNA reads TGCGCCAGCAGCTTGGGACAGGACTACAATGAGCAGTTCTTC. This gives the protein CASSLGQDYNEQFF.

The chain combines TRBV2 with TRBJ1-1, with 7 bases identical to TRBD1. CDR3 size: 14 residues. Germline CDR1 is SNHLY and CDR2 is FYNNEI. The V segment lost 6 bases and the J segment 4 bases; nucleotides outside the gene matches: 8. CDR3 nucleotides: TGTGCCAGCAGGGAACAGGGGAGTAGCACTGAAGCTTTCTTT. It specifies CASREQGSSTEAFF.

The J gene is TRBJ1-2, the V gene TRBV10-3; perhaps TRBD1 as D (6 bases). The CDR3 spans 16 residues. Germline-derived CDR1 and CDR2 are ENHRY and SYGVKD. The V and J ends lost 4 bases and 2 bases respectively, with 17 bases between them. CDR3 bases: TGTGCCATCAGTGCCCGGGTAGGGACACCCAACTATGGCTACACCTTC. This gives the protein CAISARVGTPNYGYTF.

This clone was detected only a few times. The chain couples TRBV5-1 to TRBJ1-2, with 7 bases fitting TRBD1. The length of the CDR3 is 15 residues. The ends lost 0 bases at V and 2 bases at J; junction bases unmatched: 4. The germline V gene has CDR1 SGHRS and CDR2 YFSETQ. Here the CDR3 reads CASSLEGAGNYGYTF. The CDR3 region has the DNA TGCGCCAGCAGCTTGGAGGGGGCGGGCAACTATGGCTACACCTTC.

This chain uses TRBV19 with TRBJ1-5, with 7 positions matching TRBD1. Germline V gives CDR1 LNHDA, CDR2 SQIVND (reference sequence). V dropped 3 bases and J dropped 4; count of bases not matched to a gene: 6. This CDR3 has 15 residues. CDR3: CASSIDRAENQPQHF. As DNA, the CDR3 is TGTGCCAGTAGTATCGACAGGGCGGAAAATCAGCCCCAGCATTTT.

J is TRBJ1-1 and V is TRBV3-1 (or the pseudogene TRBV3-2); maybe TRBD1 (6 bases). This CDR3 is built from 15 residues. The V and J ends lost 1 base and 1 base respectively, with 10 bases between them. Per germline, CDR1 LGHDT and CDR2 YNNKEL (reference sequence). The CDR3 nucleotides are TGTGCCAGCAGCCAAGGACAACAGGGGAACACTGAAGCTTTCTTT. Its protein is CASSQGQQGNTEAFF.

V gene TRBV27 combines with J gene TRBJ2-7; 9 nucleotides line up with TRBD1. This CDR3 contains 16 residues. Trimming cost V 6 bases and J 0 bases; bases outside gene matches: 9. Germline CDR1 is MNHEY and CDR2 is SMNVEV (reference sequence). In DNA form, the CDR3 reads TGTGCCAGCAGCAGGACAGGGGCGCTGAGCTCCTACGAGCAGTACTTC. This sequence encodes CASSRTGALSSYEQYF.

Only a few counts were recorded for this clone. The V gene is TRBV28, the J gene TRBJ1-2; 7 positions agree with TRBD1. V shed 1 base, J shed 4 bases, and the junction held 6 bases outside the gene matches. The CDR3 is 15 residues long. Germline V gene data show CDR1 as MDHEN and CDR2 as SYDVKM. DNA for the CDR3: TGTGCCAGCAGTTTATCGGGACAGACCCTCTATGGCTACACCTTC. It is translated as CASSLSGQTLYGYTF.

CDR3 region: CASSSFPLNEQFF. The CDR3 DNA is TGTGCCAGCAGCTCCTTCCCCCTTAATGAGCAGTTCTTC. The genes are TRBV7-2 and TRBJ2-1; D uncertain. The CDR3 spans 13 residues. Looked up from germline, CDR1 is SGHTA and CDR2 is FQGNSA. V was shortened by 4 bases and J by 7 bases, with 11 bases between the two germline ends.

CDR3 DNA: TGTGCCAGTAGAAGACTCCGGGACAGGGGGCCGGTCCCCGGGGAGCTGTTTTTT. Its protein product is CASRRLRDRGPVPGELFF. The chain recombines TRBV19 with TRBJ2-2; TRBD1 aligns across 12 bases. This CDR3 is built from 18 residues. Trimming took 6 bases from V and 6 from J; bases not matched to a gene: 14. The V gene's germline CDR1 is LNHDA and CDR2 SQIVND (reference sequence).

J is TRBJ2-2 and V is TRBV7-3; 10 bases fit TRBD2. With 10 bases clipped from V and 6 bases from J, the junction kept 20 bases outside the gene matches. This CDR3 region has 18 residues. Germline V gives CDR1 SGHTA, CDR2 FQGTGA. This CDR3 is CATRQNIGLAERPGELFF. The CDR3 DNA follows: TGTGCCACCAGACAAAATATCGGACTAGCGGAGAGGCCCGGGGAGCTGTTTTTT.

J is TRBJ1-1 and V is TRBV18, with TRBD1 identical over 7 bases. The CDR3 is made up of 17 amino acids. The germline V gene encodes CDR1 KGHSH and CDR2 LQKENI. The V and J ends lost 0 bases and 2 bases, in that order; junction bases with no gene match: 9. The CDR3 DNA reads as TGTGCCAGCTCACCACCGGGGACAGCACGCCCAAACACTGAAGCTTTCTTT. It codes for CASSPPGTARPNTEAFF.

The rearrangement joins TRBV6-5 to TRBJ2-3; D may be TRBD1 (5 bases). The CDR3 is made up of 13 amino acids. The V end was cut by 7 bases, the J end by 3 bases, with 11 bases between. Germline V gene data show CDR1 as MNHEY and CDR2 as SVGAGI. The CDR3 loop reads CASKIPGTDTQYF. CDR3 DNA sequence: TGTGCCAGCAAAATTCCAGGGACAGATACGCAGTATTTT.